These 32 T cell receptor beta chains were all obtained from the same sample, sequenced in a study of blood T cell repertoires in COVID-19. Sequencing was performed with immunoSEQ multiplex PCR; in TCRdb, only in-frame clones are kept and a portion is missing. The profile shows a few hundred thousand clones, approximately 83% of them singletons. Sequencing was done on a sample of peripheral blood. All receptors derive from a woman in her fifties or sixties with acute or convalescent COVID-19.

There are a few counts of this clone. The chain joins TRBV30 to TRBJ1-5; TRBD1 matches at 8 bases. This CDR3 has 15 amino acids. The germline CDR1 and CDR2 sequences are GTSNPN and SVGIG (reference sequence). Trimming removed 3 bases from V and 4 bases from J; junction bases left unmatched: 8. The CDR3 DNA is TGTGCCTGGAGCGACAAAAACAGGGGGAATCAGCCCCAGCATTTT. It codes for CAWSDKNRGNQPQHF.

This clone was picked up one time. CDR3 sequence reads: CATIAKNIQYF. CDR3 nucleotides: TGCGCTACAATAGCCAAAAACATTCAGTACTTC. The rearrangement links TRBV10-2 to TRBJ2-4; no clear D gene. This CDR3 is built from 11 residues. Germline CDR1 and CDR2: WSHSY and SAAADI.

The chain combines TRBV3-1 (or the pseudogene TRBV3-2) with TRBJ2-1; the match to TRBD2 covers 11 bases. V was clipped by 4 bases and J by 5 bases; unmatched bases: 4. Germline loops: CDR1 LGHDT, CDR2 YNNKEL (reference sequence). The CDR3 consists of 15 residues. The DNA of the CDR3 is TGTGCCAGCAGCCCGGGACTAGCGGACGACAATGAGCAGTTCTTC. Encoded protein: CASSPGLADDNEQFF.

V gene TRBV19 combines with J gene TRBJ1-6, with 9 bases fitting TRBD1. The V gene end was trimmed by 5 bases and the J gene end by 10 bases; junction bases not matched to a gene: 9. The CDR3 contains 15 residues. Germline V gene lookup returns CDR1 LNHDA and CDR2 SQIVND (reference sequence). DNA of the CDR3: TGTGCCAGTAGTCCCGAGGGACAGGGTCGCTCACCCCTCCACTTT. Its translation: CASSPEGQGRSPLHF. The variable domain in full, completed from reference TRBV19 and TRBJ1-6, reads DGGITQSPKYLFRKEGQNVTLSCEQNLNHDAMYWYRQDPGQGLRLIYYSQIVNDFQKGDIAEGYSVSREKKESFPLTVTSAQKNPTAFYLCASSPEGQGRSPLHFGNGTRLTVT.

The chain recombines TRBV19 with TRBJ2-2; 8 positions agree with TRBD1. Germline CDR1 is LNHDA and CDR2 is SQIVND (reference sequence). CDR3 length: 15 amino acids. After removal of 5 bases from V and 6 bases from J, the junction contained 8 bases not matched to a gene. CDR3 in DNA: TGTGCCAGTAGTCCGGGGACAGGTTCGCCCGGGGAGCTGTTTTTT. Translated: CASSPGTGSPGELFF. Based on the CDR3 plus reference TRBV19 and TRBJ2-2, the full variable domain is DGGITQSPKYLFRKEGQNVTLSCEQNLNHDAMYWYRQDPGQGLRLIYYSQIVNDFQKGDIAEGYSVSREKKESFPLTVTSAQKNPTAFYLCASSPGTGSPGELFFGEGSRLTVL.

CDR3 nucleotide sequence: TGCGCCAGCAGCCGCTCGCGGGTGGCCGAGCAGTACTTC. It yields the protein CASSRSRVAEQYF. V usage is TRBV10-1 and J usage is TRBJ2-7; TRBD2 might be the D (5 bases). Between the trimmed V and J ends, which lost 6 bases and 6 bases, there was a span of 15 bases. This CDR3 is built from 13 residues. The germline V gene encodes CDR1 WNHNN and CDR2 SYGVQD (reference sequence).

The sample holds one count of this clone. The CDR3 protein is CATSRDEGSPREGLGTQYF. The CDR3 DNA sequence: TGTGCCACCAGCAGAGATGAAGGGTCCCCGCGGGAGGGTTTGGGGACCCAGTACTTC. The chain has TRBV15 and TRBJ2-5; 9 bases map to TRBD2. With 0 bases clipped from V and 7 bases from J, the junction kept 18 bases outside the gene matches. The germline CDR1 and CDR2 sequences are LNHNV and YYDKDF (reference sequence). This CDR3 has 19 residues.

CDR3 sequence reads: CASTQGLNGNTIYF. CDR3 nucleotides: TGTGCCAGCACCCAGGGCTTAAATGGAAACACCATATATTTT. The V and J genes are TRBV6-5 and TRBJ1-3, with D possibly being TRBD1 (5 bases). V lost 7 bases, J lost 3 bases, and 13 bases lay in between. The V gene's germline CDR1 is MNHEY and CDR2 SVGAGI. This CDR3 has 14 residues.

The chain couples TRBV5-4 to TRBJ1-4, with 10 bases lining up with TRBD1. V lost 2 bases, J lost 5 bases, and 3 bases stayed unmatched. The CDR3 runs 15 residues. The V gene's germline CDR1 is SGHNT and CDR2 YYREEE (reference sequence). The CDR3: CASSFRTGGNEKLFF. CDR3 coding DNA: TGTGCCAGCAGCTTTAGGACAGGGGGAAATGAAAAACTGTTTTTT.

This chain links TRBV16 with TRBJ2-7; unclear D gene. Trimming cost V 4 bases and J 2 bases, with 12 bases left between them. Germline loops: CDR1 KGHSY, CDR2 FQNENV. The CDR3 sequence is 14 residues long. CDR3 loop: CASSPLRGAYEQYF. CDR3 DNA: TGTGCCAGCAGCCCCCTTCGAGGAGCCTACGAGCAGTACTTC.

The J gene is TRBJ2-2, the V gene TRBV18; possible D gene TRBD1, 5 bases. Trimming removed 3 bases from V and 6 bases from J, with 8 bases in between. Per germline, CDR1 KGHSH and CDR2 LQKENI. The CDR3 runs to 13 residues. CDR3 in amino acids: CASSPSQAGELFF. CDR3 DNA: TGTGCCAGCTCACCCTCACAGGCCGGGGAGCTGTTTTTT. Together with reference TRBV18 and TRBJ2-2, the CDR3 gives the full variable domain: NAGVMQNPRHLVRRRGQEARLRCSPMKGHSHVYWYRQLPEEGLKFMVYLQKENIIDESGMPKERFSAEFPKEGPSILRIQQVVRGDSAAYFCASSPSQAGELFFGEGSRLTVL.

This clone has a single count. The chain combines TRBV3-1 (or the pseudogene TRBV3-2) with TRBJ1-6, with D perhaps TRBD1 (5 bases). The CDR3 covers 15 residues. The V gene's germline CDR1 is LGHDT and CDR2 YNNKEL (reference sequence). V was shortened by 2 bases and J by 10 bases, with 15 bases between the two germline ends. The CDR3 loop is CASSQPPGIGSPLHF. The DNA of the CDR3 is TGTGCCAGCAGCCAACCGCCAGGGATCGGGTCACCCCTCCACTTT.

This chain joins TRBV29-1 and TRBJ1-2, with a possible D match to TRBD1 (6 bases). The V gene's germline CDR1 is SQVTM and CDR2 ANQGSEA. CDR3 size: 12 residues. The V gene lost 6 bases and the J gene lost 5 bases, with 13 bases spanning the gap. The CDR3 DNA sequence: TGCAGCGTGCAGGGGATCGGGTATGGCTACACCTTC. Encoded protein: CSVQGIGYGYTF.

This clone occurred a few times. The genes are TRBV11-1 and TRBJ2-1; 7 bases align to TRBD1. This CDR3 has 15 residues. CDR1 and CDR2 from the germline V gene are SGHAT and FQDESV (reference sequence). The trim removed 2 bases at V and 7 bases at J, leaving 8 bases unmatched. The CDR3 loop reads CASSLHETGLNEQFF. The CDR3 bases are TGTGCCAGCAGCTTACACGAGACAGGGTTGAATGAGCAGTTCTTC.

This clone came up a few times. The gene calls are TRBV9 and TRBJ2-1, with 9 bases matching TRBD2. Germline lookup yields CDR1 SGDLS and CDR2 YYNGEE. V lost 2 bases, J lost 4 bases, and 4 bases stayed unmatched. CDR3 length: 15 amino acids. For the CDR3, the DNA is TGTGCCAGCAGCGTTAGTAGCGGGGGATACAATGAGCAGTTCTTC. This encodes CASSVSSGGYNEQFF.

This chain joins TRBV15 and TRBJ1-1; D might be TRBD1 (6 bases). Deletions cut 5 bases from V and 3 bases from J, with 13 bases between. Germline V gene data show CDR1 as LNHNV and CDR2 as YYDKDF (reference sequence). The CDR3 spans 14 residues. The CDR3 reads CATSVWTEDTEAFF. CDR3 bases: TGTGCCACCAGCGTCTGGACAGAGGACACTGAAGCTTTCTTT.

V and J are TRBV28 and TRBJ1-4; 9 nucleotides match TRBD1. Looked up from germline, CDR1 is MDHEN and CDR2 is SYDVKM. This CDR3 is 17 amino acids long. After removal of 3 bases from V and 4 bases from J, the junction contained 9 bases not matched to a gene. The CDR3 here is CASSFLQGALGNEKLFF. CDR3 nucleotides: TGTGCCAGCAGTTTTCTACAGGGGGCTTTGGGTAATGAAAAACTGTTTTTT.

This clone has a single count. The chain has TRBV5-4 and TRBJ2-3, with 7 bases aligning to TRBD1. V was pared by 4 bases and J by 5 bases, with 7 bases of the junction left unmatched. This CDR3 contains 14 residues. Germline values: CDR1 SGHNT, CDR2 YYREEE (reference sequence). For the CDR3, the DNA is TGTGCCAGCAGCGTACAGGGGCGCGGAGATACGCAGTATTTT. Translation gives CASSVQGRGDTQYF.

This clone came up once. This sequence joins TRBV30 and TRBJ2-5; D possibly corresponds to TRBD2 (5 bases). Per germline, CDR1 GTSNPN and CDR2 SVGIG (reference sequence). V was clipped by 4 bases and J by 1 base, with 10 bases between them. The CDR3 extends over 13 amino acids. The CDR3 loop reads CAWTQDFQETQYF. Written as DNA, the CDR3 is TGTGCCTGGACTCAGGACTTCCAAGAGACCCAGTACTTC.

The CDR3 DNA is TGTGCCAGCAGCGTAGTAAGGGGGACAGGCGGCGATTATCAGCCCCAGCATTTT. Its translation: CASSVVRGTGGDYQPQHF. The chain joins TRBV9 to TRBJ1-5, with 8 bases fitting TRBD1. After removal of 0 bases from V and 5 bases from J, the junction contained 13 bases not matched to a gene. Germline V lookup: CDR1 SGDLS, CDR2 YYNGEE. The CDR3 loop spans 18 amino acids.

V is TRBV14 and J is TRBJ2-5, with 8 positions matching TRBD1. Trimming took 1 base from V and 7 from J; bases not matched to a gene: 8. Looked up from germline, CDR1 is SGHDN and CDR2 is FVKESK. There are 15 residues in the CDR3. The CDR3 region has the DNA TGTGCCAGCAGCCAAGGGACAGGGCGCCGTTTGACCCAGTACTTC. This sequence encodes CASSQGTGRRLTQYF.

The gene calls are TRBV6-5 and TRBJ2-5; D not resolved. V was clipped by 4 bases and J by 2 bases, with 11 bases between them. The length of the CDR3 is 14 residues. Germline CDR1 is MNHEY and CDR2 is SVGAGI. The chain's CDR3 is CASSWSRRQETQYF. CDR3 DNA sequence: TGTGCCAGCAGTTGGTCCAGGCGACAAGAGACCCAGTACTTC.

This sequence joins TRBV7-3 and TRBJ2-3; 10 positions match TRBD2. With 2 bases clipped from V and 1 base from J, the junction kept 12 bases outside the gene matches. The CDR3 loop spans 19 amino acids. The germline V gene has CDR1 SGHTA and CDR2 FQGTGA. The CDR3 nucleotides are TGTGCCAGCAGCTTAGATCCGGGGCTAGCGGGGGAGGGCACAGATACGCAGTATTTT. Translated, it gives CASSLDPGLAGEGTDTQYF.

J is TRBJ2-1 and V is TRBV7-8, with a possible D match to TRBD2 (6 bases). The germline V and J ends were trimmed by 5 bases and 9 bases, with 11 bases remaining between them. The CDR3 length is 12 residues. Germline assignment: CDR1 SGHVS and CDR2 FQNEAQ. CDR3 DNA: TGTGCCAGCAGCCAAGGCGGGACTGAGCAGTTCTTC. Protein sequence: CASSQGGTEQFF.

The genes are TRBV7-9 and TRBJ1-2; possible D gene TRBD1, 6 bases. CDR3 length: 13 amino acids. V shed 2 bases and J shed 4 bases, with 8 bases lying between them. Germline CDR1 and CDR2: SEHNR and FQNEAQ (reference sequence). The CDR3 DNA reads as TGTGCCAGCAGCTTACAGGGGCCCTATGGCTACACCTTC. Translated: CASSLQGPYGYTF.

This clone was seen only a few times. This chain joins TRBV6-1 and TRBJ1-6; 9 bases match TRBD1. CDR1 MNHNS and CDR2 SASEGT come from the germline V gene. The J segment lost 10 bases and the V segment lost 3 bases, leaving 7 bases of the junction unmatched. This CDR3 has 15 amino acids. This CDR3 is CASSEGQGRPSPLHF. In DNA form, the CDR3 reads TGTGCCAGCAGTGAGGGACAGGGCAGGCCCTCACCCCTCCACTTT.

The chain couples TRBV28 to TRBJ2-7, with D tentatively TRBD2 (5 bases). V shed 6 bases and J shed 9 bases, with 24 bases lying between them. This CDR3 region has 15 residues. Germline CDR1 MDHEN, CDR2 SYDVKM. This CDR3 is CASSQDSGNRDGQYF. CDR3 DNA: TGTGCCAGCAGCCAAGACTCGGGGAACAGAGACGGGCAGTACTTC.

The genes are TRBV19 and TRBJ2-5; 9 bases fit TRBD1. The CDR3 length is 15 residues. After removal of 3 bases from V and 4 bases from J, the junction contained 6 bases not matched to a gene. Germline V CDR1 and CDR2: LNHDA, SQIVND (reference sequence). CDR3 DNA sequence: TGTGCCAGTAGTATGGGACAGGGTACGGGAGAGACCCAGTACTTC. It is translated as CASSMGQGTGETQYF.

The V and J genes are TRBV25-1 and TRBJ2-3, with 12 bases identical to TRBD2. The CDR3 consists of 14 residues. The V segment lost 8 bases and the J segment 5 bases; nucleotides outside the gene matches: 5. Per germline, CDR1 MGHDK and CDR2 SYGVNS. Here the CDR3 reads CASLAGGLGDTQYF. CDR3 bases: TGTGCCAGCCTAGCGGGAGGGCTTGGAGATACGCAGTATTTT.

CDR3 region: CASSQEFTARGLAGSYEQYF. The DNA of the CDR3 is TGTGCCAGCAGCCAAGAGTTTACAGCAAGGGGACTAGCGGGCTCCTACGAGCAGTACTTC. The chain links TRBV4-2 to TRBJ2-7; 12 bases are shared with TRBD2. V trimming: 0 bases; J trimming: 0 bases; junction bases outside the gene matches: 12. The CDR3 is 20 amino acids. Per the germline V gene, CDR1 is LGHNA and CDR2 is YNFKEQ.

This chain connects TRBV25-1 to TRBJ2-1, with 9 bases matching TRBD1. CDR3 length: 14 residues. Germline trimming cut 4 bases from V and 6 bases from J; bases unmatched to any gene: 4. The germline V gene has CDR1 MGHDK and CDR2 SYGVNS. Here the CDR3 reads CASSGDRVLNEQFF. CDR3 DNA: TGTGCCAGCAGTGGGGACAGGGTTCTCAATGAGCAGTTCTTC.

The chain employs TRBV30 and TRBJ2-1; D is unresolved. The CDR3 runs 17 residues. The V gene's germline CDR1 is GTSNPN and CDR2 SVGIG (reference sequence). The V and J ends lost 0 bases and 6 bases respectively, with 21 bases between them. The CDR3 loop is CAWSVYVDLGRPNEQFF. CDR3 DNA: TGTGCCTGGAGTGTGTATGTCGACCTAGGTCGTCCCAATGAGCAGTTCTTC.